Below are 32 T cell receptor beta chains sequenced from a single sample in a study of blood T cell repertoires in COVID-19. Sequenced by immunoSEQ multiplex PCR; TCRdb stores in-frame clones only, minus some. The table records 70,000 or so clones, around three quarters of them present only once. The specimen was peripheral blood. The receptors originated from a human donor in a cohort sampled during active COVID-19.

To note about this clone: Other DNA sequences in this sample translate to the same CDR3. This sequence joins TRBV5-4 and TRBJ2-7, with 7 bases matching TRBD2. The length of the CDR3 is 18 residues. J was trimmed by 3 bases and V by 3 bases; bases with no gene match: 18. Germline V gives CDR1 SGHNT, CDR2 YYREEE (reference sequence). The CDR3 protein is CASSSNLVGSGPLYEQYF. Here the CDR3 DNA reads TGTGCCAGCAGCTCAAACTTGGTAGGTAGCGGGCCTCTCTACGAGCAGTACTTC.

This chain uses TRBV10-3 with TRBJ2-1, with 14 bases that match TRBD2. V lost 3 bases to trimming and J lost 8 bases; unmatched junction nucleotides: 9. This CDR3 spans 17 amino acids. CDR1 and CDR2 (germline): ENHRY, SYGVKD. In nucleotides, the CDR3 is TGTGCCATCAGTGACTCCGGGACTAGCGGGAGTTTGGATGAGCAGTTCTTC. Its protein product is CAISDSGTSGSLDEQFF.

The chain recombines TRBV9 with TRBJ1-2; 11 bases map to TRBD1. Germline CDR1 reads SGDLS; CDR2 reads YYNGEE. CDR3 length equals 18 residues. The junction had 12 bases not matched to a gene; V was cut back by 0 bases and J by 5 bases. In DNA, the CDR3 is TGTGCCAGCAGCGTAGGAGGAGGACAGGGGGCGGTCTGGTATGGCTACACCTTC. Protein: CASSVGGGQGAVWYGYTF.

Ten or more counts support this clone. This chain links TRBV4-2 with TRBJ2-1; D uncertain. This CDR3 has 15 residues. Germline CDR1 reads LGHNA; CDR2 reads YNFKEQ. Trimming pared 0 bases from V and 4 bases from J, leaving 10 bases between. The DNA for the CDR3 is TGTGCCAGCAGCCAAGATTTGACAACTTACAATGAGCAGTTCTTC. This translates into CASSQDLTTYNEQFF.

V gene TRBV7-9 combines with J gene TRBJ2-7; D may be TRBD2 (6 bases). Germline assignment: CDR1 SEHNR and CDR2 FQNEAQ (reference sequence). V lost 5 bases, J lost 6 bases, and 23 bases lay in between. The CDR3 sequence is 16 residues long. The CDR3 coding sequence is TGTGCCAGCAGCCTACCCTCGGGAGAGATGGTGGGCGAGCAGTACTTC. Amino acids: CASSLPSGEMVGEQYF.

In DNA form, the CDR3 reads TGTGCCTGGAGTAACAATAATGAAAAACTGTTTTTT. This sequence encodes CAWSNNNEKLFF. The V gene is TRBV30, the J gene TRBJ1-4; D uncertain. The germline V gene has CDR1 GTSNPN and CDR2 SVGIG (reference sequence). The CDR3 totals 12 residues. V was trimmed by 2 bases and J by 4 bases, leaving 5 bases between them. Combining the CDR3 with reference TRBV30 and TRBJ1-4 gives the whole variable domain SQTIHQWPATLVQPVGSPLSLECTVEGTSNPNLYWYRQAAGRGLQLLFYSVGIGQISSEVPQNLSASRPQDRQFILSSKKLLLSDSGFYLCAWSNNNEKLFFGSGTQLSVL.

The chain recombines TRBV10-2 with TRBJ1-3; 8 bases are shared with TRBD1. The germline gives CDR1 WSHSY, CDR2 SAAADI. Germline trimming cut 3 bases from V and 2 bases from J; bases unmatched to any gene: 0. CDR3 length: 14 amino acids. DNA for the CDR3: TGCGCCAGCAGTGAACAGGGGGCTGGAAACACCATATATTTT. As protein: CASSEQGAGNTIYF.

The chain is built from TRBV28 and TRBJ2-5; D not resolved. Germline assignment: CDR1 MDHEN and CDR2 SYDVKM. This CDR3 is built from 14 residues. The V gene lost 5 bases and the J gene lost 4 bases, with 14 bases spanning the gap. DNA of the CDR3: TGTGCCAGCAGTCTGACACCCACGGCAGAGACCCAGTACTTC. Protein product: CASSLTPTAETQYF.

The CDR3: CASSLASGNYGYTF. The CDR3 DNA reads as TGTGCCAGCAGCTTAGCTTCAGGCAACTATGGCTACACCTTC. The chain has TRBV7-9 and TRBJ1-2; D unresolved. This CDR3 has 14 residues. Trimming pared 0 bases from V and 2 bases from J, leaving 7 bases between. Germline V gene sequence: CDR1 SEHNR, CDR2 FQNEAQ (reference sequence).

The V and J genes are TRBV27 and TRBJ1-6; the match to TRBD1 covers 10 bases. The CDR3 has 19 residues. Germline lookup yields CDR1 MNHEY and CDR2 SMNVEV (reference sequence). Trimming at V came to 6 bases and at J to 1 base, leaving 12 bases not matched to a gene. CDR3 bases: TGTGCCAGCAGCCAGCCGGGACAGGGGCCACCTTCCTATAATTCACCCCTCCACTTT. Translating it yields CASSQPGQGPPSYNSPLHF.

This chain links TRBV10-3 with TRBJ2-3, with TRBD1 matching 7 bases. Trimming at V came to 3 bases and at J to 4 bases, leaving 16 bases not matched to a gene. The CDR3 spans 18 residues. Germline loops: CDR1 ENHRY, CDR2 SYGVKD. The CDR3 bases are TGTGCCATCAGTGAATCGGACAGGTTAGGGTACTCGGCAGATACGCAGTATTTT. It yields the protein CAISESDRLGYSADTQYF.

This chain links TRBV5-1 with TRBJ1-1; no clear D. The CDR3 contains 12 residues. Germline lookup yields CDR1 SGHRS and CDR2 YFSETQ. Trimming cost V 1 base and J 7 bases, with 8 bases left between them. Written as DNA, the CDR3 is TGCGCCAGCAGCTTGCCGTCACTTGAAGCTTTCTTT. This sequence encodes CASSLPSLEAFF.

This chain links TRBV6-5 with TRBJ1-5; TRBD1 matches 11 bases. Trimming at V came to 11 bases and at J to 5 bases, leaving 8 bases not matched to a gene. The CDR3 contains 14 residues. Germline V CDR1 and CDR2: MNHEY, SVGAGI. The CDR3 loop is CAVGQGGGYQPQHF. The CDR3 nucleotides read TGTGCCGTGGGACAGGGGGGTGGGTATCAGCCCCAGCATTTT.

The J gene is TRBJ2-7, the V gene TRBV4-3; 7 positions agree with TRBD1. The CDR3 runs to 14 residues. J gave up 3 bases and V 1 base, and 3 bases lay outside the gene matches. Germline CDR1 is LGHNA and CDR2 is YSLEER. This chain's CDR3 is CASSQGDSRYEQYF. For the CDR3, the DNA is TGCGCCAGCAGCCAAGGGGACAGTCGCTACGAGCAGTACTTC.

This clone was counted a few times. For the CDR3, the DNA is TGTGCCAGCAGAGAGAGCGGGGCAATCTCCTACGAGCAGTACTTC. Translated, it gives CASRESGAISYEQYF. The chain is built from TRBV16 and TRBJ2-7, with 7 positions matching TRBD2. J lost 0 bases, V lost 6 bases, and 8 bases had no gene match. The germline CDR1 and CDR2 sequences are KGHSY and FQNENV. The length of the CDR3 is 15 residues.

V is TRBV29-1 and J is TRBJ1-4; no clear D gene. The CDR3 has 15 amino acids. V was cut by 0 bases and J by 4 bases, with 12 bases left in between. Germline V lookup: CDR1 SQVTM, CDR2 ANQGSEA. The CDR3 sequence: CSVEEAGGFNEKLFF. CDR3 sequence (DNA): TGCAGCGTTGAAGAAGCGGGAGGGTTTAATGAAAAACTGTTTTTT.

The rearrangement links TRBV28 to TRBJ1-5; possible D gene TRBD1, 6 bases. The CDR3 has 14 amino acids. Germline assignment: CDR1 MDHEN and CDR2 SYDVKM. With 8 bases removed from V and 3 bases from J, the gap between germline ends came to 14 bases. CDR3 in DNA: TGTGCCAGCGAAGCAGGGGCGTACAATCAGCCCCAGCATTTT. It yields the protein CASEAGAYNQPQHF.

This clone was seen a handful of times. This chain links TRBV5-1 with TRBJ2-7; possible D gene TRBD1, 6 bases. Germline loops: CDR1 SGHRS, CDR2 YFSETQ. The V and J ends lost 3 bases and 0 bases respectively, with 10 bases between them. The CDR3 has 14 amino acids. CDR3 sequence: CASSYTGSSYEQYF. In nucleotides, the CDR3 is TGCGCCAGCAGCTATACAGGGAGCTCCTACGAGCAGTACTTC.

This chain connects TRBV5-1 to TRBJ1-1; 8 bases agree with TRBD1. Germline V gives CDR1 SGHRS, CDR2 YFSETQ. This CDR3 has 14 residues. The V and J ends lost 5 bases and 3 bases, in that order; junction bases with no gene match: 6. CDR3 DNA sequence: TGCGCCAGCAGTACAGGGGGGGAGTACACTGAAGCTTTCTTT. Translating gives CASSTGGEYTEAFF.

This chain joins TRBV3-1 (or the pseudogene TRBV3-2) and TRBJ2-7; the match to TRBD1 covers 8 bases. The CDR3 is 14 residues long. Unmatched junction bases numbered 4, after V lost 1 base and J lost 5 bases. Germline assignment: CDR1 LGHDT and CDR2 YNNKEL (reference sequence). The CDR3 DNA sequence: TGTGCCAGCAGCCAAGCAGGACAGGGTCACGAGCAGTACTTC. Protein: CASSQAGQGHEQYF.

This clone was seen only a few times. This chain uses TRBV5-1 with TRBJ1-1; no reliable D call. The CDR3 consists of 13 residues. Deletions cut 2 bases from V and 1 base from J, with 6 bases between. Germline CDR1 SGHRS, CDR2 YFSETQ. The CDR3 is CASSFSSNTEAFF. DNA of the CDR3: TGCGCCAGCAGCTTTAGTTCGAACACTGAAGCTTTCTTT.

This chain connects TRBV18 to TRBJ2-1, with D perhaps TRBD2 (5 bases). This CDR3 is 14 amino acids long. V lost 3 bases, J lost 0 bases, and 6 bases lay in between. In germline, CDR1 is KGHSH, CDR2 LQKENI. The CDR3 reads CASSPSVSYNEQFF. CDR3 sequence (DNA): TGTGCCAGCTCACCTAGCGTCTCCTACAATGAGCAGTTCTTC.

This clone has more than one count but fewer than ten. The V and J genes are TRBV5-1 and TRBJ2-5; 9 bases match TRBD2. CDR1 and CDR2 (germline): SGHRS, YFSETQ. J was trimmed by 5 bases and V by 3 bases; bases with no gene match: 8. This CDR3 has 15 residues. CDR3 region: CASSSNSGRHETQYF. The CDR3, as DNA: TGCGCCAGCAGCTCGAATAGCGGGAGACATGAGACCCAGTACTTC. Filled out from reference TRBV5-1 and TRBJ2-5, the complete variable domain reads KAGVTQTPRYLIKTRGQQVTLSCSPISGHRSVSWYQQTPGQGLQFLFEYFSETQRNKGNFPGRFSGRQFSNSRSEMNVSTLELGDSALYLCASSSNSGRHETQYFGPGTRLLVL.

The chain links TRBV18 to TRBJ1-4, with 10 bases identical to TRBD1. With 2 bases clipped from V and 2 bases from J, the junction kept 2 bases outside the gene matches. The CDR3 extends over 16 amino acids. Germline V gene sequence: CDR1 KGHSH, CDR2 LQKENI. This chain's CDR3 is CASSPRTGGTNEKLFF. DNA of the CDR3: TGTGCCAGCTCACCAAGGACAGGGGGGACTAATGAAAAACTGTTTTTT.

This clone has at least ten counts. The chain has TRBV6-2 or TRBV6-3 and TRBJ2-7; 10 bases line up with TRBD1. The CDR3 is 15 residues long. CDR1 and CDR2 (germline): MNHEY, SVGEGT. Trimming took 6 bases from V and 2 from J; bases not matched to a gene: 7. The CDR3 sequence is CASRPPGTGAYEQYF. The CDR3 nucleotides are TGTGCCAGCAGACCTCCCGGGACAGGGGCCTACGAGCAGTACTTC.

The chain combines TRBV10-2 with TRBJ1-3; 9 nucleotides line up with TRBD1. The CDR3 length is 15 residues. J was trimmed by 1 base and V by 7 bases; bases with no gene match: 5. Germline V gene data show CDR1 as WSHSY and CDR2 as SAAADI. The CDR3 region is CASTSGTGSGNTIYF. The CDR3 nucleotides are TGCGCCAGCACCTCCGGGACAGGGTCTGGAAACACCATATATTTT.

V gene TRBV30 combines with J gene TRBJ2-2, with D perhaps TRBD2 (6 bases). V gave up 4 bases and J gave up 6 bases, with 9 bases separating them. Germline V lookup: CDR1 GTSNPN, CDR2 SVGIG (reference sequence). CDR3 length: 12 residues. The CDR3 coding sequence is TGTGCCTGGACCCCGGGGGCCGGGGAGCTGTTTTTT. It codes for CAWTPGAGELFF.

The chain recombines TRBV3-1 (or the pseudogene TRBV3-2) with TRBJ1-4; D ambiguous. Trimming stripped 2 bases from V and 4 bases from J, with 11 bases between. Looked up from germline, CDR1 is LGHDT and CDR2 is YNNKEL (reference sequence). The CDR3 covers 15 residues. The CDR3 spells CASSQWTGDNEKLFF. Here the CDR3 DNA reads TGTGCCAGCAGCCAATGGACTGGTGATAATGAAAAACTGTTTTTT.

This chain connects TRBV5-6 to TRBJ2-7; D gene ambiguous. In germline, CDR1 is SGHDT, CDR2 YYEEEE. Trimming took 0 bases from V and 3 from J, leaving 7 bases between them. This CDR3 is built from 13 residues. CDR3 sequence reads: CASSLDQNYEQYF. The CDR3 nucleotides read TGTGCCAGCAGCTTGGACCAGAACTACGAGCAGTACTTC.

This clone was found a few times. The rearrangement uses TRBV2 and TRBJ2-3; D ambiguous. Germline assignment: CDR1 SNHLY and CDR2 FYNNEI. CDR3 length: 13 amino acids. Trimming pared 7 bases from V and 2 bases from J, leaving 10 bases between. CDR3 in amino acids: CASNGQYTDTQYF. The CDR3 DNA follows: TGTGCCAGCAACGGTCAATACACAGATACGCAGTATTTT.

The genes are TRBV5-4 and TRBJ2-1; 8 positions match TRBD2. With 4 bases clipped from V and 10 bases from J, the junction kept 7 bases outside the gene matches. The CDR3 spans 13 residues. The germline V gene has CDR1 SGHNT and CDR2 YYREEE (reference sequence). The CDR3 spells CASSRSRLAEQFF. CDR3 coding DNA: TGTGCCAGCAGCAGATCCAGACTAGCGGAGCAGTTCTTC. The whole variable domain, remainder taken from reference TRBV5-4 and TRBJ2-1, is ETGVTQSPTHLIKTRGQQVTLRCSSQSGHNTVSWYQQALGQGPQFIFQYYREEENGRGNFPPRFSGLQFPNYSSELNVNALELDDSALYLCASSRSRLAEQFFGPGTRLTVL.

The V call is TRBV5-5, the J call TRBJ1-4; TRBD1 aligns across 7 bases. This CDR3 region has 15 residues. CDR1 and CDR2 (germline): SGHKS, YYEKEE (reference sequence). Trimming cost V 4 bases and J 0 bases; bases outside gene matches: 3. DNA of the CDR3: TGTGCCAGCAGCGCGGACAGGTCAACTAATGAAAAACTGTTTTTT. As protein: CASSADRSTNEKLFF.